The 30 T cell receptor beta chains given below trace back to one sample, sequenced in a study of blood T cell repertoires in COVID-19. The table came from immunoSEQ multiplex PCR; TCRdb's copy has only in-frame clones and leaves some out. The sample lists 150,000 to 160,000 clones, approximately 80% occurring once. What was sequenced was peripheral blood. Receptors originate from a woman aged 50 to 60 with acute or convalescent COVID-19.

The chain joins TRBV3-1 (or the pseudogene TRBV3-2) to TRBJ1-6, with a possible D match to TRBD1 (5 bases). The CDR3 contains 14 residues. The germline CDR1 and CDR2 sequences are LGHDT and YNNKEL (reference sequence). Trimming took 7 bases from V and 3 from J, leaving 10 bases between them. DNA for the CDR3: TGTGCCAGCATGAAAGGGGACTATAATTCACCCCTCCACTTT. Translating gives CASMKGDYNSPLHF.

The rearrangement joins TRBV7-3 to TRBJ2-7; 8 bases map to TRBD2. Per germline, CDR1 SGHTA and CDR2 FQGTGA. The length of the CDR3 is 14 residues. V lost 5 bases and J lost 3; bases outside the gene matches: 6. CDR3 nucleotide sequence: TGTGCCAGCAGCCTCCCGGGACTAGTCTACGAGCAGTACTTC. Its protein is CASSLPGLVYEQYF.

This rearrangement joins TRBV29-1 to TRBJ2-7; TRBD2 matches at 8 bases. Losses at the gene ends were 5 bases for V and 4 bases for J; bases not matched to a gene: 10. The length of the CDR3 is 14 residues. Germline V lookup: CDR1 SQVTM, CDR2 ANQGSEA. The CDR3 reads CSVHPGLAGYEQYF. For the CDR3, the DNA is TGCAGCGTTCACCCGGGTCTAGCGGGTTACGAGCAGTACTTC.

There are a few counts of this clone. The V gene is TRBV4-2, the J gene TRBJ1-2; 9 bases agree with TRBD1. V gave up 0 bases and J gave up 8 bases; unmatched junction bases: 7. Germline V lookup: CDR1 LGHNA, CDR2 YNFKEQ. The CDR3 contains 15 residues. CDR3 bases: TGTGCCAGCAGCCAAGAAACAGGGGGCTCGAGGGGCTACACCTTC. This sequence encodes CASSQETGGSRGYTF.

The rearrangement uses TRBV19 and TRBJ2-3, with TRBD1 as a possible D gene (5 bases). Deletions cut 3 bases from V and 7 bases from J, with 11 bases between. The germline CDR1 and CDR2 sequences are LNHDA and SQIVND (reference sequence). The CDR3 runs to 13 residues. The CDR3 coding sequence is TGTGCCAGTAGTATTCAGGACAAATATACGCAGTATTTT. It is translated as CASSIQDKYTQYF.

The rearrangement links TRBV27 to TRBJ2-2; 7 nucleotides match TRBD1. The CDR3 is 14 amino acids. J was trimmed by 3 bases and V by 6 bases; bases with no gene match: 4. Germline lookup yields CDR1 MNHEY and CDR2 SMNVEV (reference sequence). CDR3 region: CASRPQGYTGELFF. In DNA, the CDR3 is TGTGCCAGCAGACCACAGGGGTACACCGGGGAGCTGTTTTTT.

This clone was picked up one time. V is TRBV28 and J is TRBJ2-5; 7 bases line up with TRBD2. This CDR3 has 14 residues. The V segment lost 2 bases and the J segment 5 bases; nucleotides outside the gene matches: 5. CDR1 and CDR2 from the germline V gene are MDHEN and SYDVKM. As DNA, the CDR3 is TGTGCCAGCAGTTTAATAAGGGGAGGGGAGACCCAGTACTTC. Protein product: CASSLIRGGETQYF.

The chain uses TRBV19 and TRBJ1-1; D perhaps matches TRBD1 (6 bases). Trimming cost V 6 bases and J 4 bases, with 12 bases left between them. This CDR3 has 13 amino acids. CDR1 and CDR2 (germline): LNHDA, SQIVND (reference sequence). The CDR3 region has the DNA TGTGCCAGTAGCCAGGGGTTGGGCACTGAAGCTTTCTTT. Protein product: CASSQGLGTEAFF.

This rearrangement joins TRBV7-2 to TRBJ1-2; D is unclear. Trimming shortened V by 7 bases and J by 3 bases, and 9 bases separated the two germline ends. Per germline, CDR1 SGHTA and CDR2 FQGNSA. This CDR3 has 12 amino acids. The CDR3 nucleotides are TGTGCCAGCACCCCCAATTACTATGGCTACACCTTC. This sequence encodes CASTPNYYGYTF. Based on the CDR3 plus reference TRBV7-2 and TRBJ1-2, the full variable domain is GAGVSQSPSNKVTEKGKDVELRCDPISGHTALYWYRQSLGQGLEFLIYFQGNSAPDKSGLPSDRFSAERTGGSVSTLTIQRTQQEDSAVYLCASTPNYYGYTFGSGTRLTVV.

The chain employs TRBV19 and TRBJ1-5; TRBD1 matches 8 bases. Germline-derived CDR1 and CDR2 are LNHDA and SQIVND (reference sequence). The CDR3 spans 14 residues. The J segment lost 4 bases and the V segment lost 6 bases, leaving 5 bases of the junction unmatched. CDR3 DNA sequence: TGTGCCAGTAGCTTCGGACAGGGAAATCAGCCCCAGCATTTT. The encoded protein is CASSFGQGNQPQHF.

The chain carries TRBV5-1 and TRBJ1-6; D is unclear. This CDR3 is built from 16 residues. V was pared by 3 bases and J by 5 bases, with 15 bases between. Per germline, CDR1 SGHRS and CDR2 YFSETQ. The CDR3 region is CASSYGGQTDNSPLHF. CDR3 nucleotides: TGCGCCAGCAGCTATGGAGGGCAGACCGATAATTCACCCCTCCACTTT. The full variable domain, its missing parts supplied by reference TRBV5-1 and TRBJ1-6, is KAGVTQTPRYLIKTRGQQVTLSCSPISGHRSVSWYQQTPGQGLQFLFEYFSETQRNKGNFPGRFSGRQFSNSRSEMNVSTLELGDSALYLCASSYGGQTDNSPLHFGNGTRLTVT.

The chain employs TRBV19 and TRBJ1-1; tentative D call: TRBD1 (6 bases). V lost 4 bases to trimming and J lost 2 bases, with 8 bases between them. This CDR3 region has 13 residues. Germline V lookup: CDR1 LNHDA, CDR2 SQIVND (reference sequence). CDR3 sequence: CASSKQGNTEAFF. CDR3 DNA: TGTGCCAGTAGTAAACAGGGTAACACTGAAGCTTTCTTT.

This sequence joins TRBV6-6 and TRBJ1-3; D might be TRBD1 (5 bases). The germline gives CDR1 MNHNY, CDR2 SVGAGI (reference sequence). The CDR3 loop spans 14 amino acids. V gave up 5 bases and J gave up 0 bases, with 8 bases separating them. The CDR3 sequence: CASSAQDSGNTIYF. The CDR3 nucleotides are TGTGCCAGCAGTGCACAGGACTCTGGAAACACCATATATTTT.

The chain carries TRBV13 and TRBJ1-1, with D perhaps TRBD1 (5 bases). The CDR3 has 15 amino acids. CDR1 PRHDT and CDR2 FYEKMQ come from the germline V gene (reference sequence). The germline V and J ends were trimmed by 5 bases and 4 bases, with 17 bases remaining between them. CDR3 sequence reads: CASSRSWGGSTEAFF. CDR3 DNA sequence: TGTGCCAGCAGCCGAAGTTGGGGGGGAAGCACTGAAGCTTTCTTT.

Turning to this clone: Within the sample, other DNA sequences also encode this same CDR3. The chain links TRBV2 to TRBJ2-3; perhaps TRBD1 as D (6 bases). V lost 4 bases to trimming and J lost 1 base, with 6 bases between them. The CDR3 runs to 13 residues. Germline CDR1 and CDR2: SNHLY and FYNNEI. Written as DNA, the CDR3 is TGTGCCAGCAGTGGACAGGGCACAGATACGCAGTATTTT. It encodes CASSGQGTDTQYF. Full variable domain (rest looked up from reference TRBV2 and TRBJ2-3): EPEVTQTPSHQVTQMGQEVILRCVPISNHLYFYWYRQILGQKVEFLVSFYNNEISEKSEIFDDQFSVERPDGSNFTLKIRSTKLEDSAMYFCASSGQGTDTQYFGPGTRLTVL.

The V call is TRBV5-6, the J call TRBJ1-2, with D perhaps matching TRBD1 (6 bases). Per the germline V gene, CDR1 is SGHDT and CDR2 is YYEEEE. V dropped 0 bases and J dropped 2 bases, with 14 bases sitting between them. The CDR3 is 16 residues long. The CDR3 spells CASSLELGGRNYGYTF. CDR3 coding DNA: TGTGCCAGCAGCTTGGAGCTCGGGGGGCGGAACTATGGCTACACCTTC. Looking up the rest from reference TRBV5-6 and TRBJ1-2 gives the full variable domain: DAGVTQSPTHLIKTRGQQVTLRCSPKSGHDTVSWYQQALGQGPQFIFQYYEEEERQRGNFPDRFSGHQFPNYSSELNVNALLLGDSALYLCASSLELGGRNYGYTFGSGTRLTVV.

The genes are TRBV29-1 and TRBJ2-7; 9 nucleotides agree with TRBD1. After removal of 2 bases from V and 3 bases from J, the junction contained 8 bases not matched to a gene. Per the germline V gene, CDR1 is SQVTM and CDR2 is ANQGSEA. This CDR3 contains 15 residues. The CDR3 is CSVESDRGGLYEQYF. The CDR3 DNA follows: TGCAGCGTTGAAAGTGACAGGGGGGGCCTCTACGAGCAGTACTTC.

This chain uses TRBV4-3 with TRBJ2-5; the D is unclear. Germline CDR1 is LGHNA and CDR2 is YSLEER. The germline V and J ends were trimmed by 1 base and 2 bases, with 11 bases remaining between them. The CDR3 covers 15 residues. CDR3 nucleotides: TGCGCCAGCAGCCAAGGAAGGTTAGCTCAAGAGACCCAGTACTTC. Its translation: CASSQGRLAQETQYF.

The J gene is TRBJ2-7, the V gene TRBV9, with a tentative D call TRBD2 (7 bases). CDR1 and CDR2 from the germline V gene are SGDLS and YYNGEE. V was pared by 5 bases and J by 2 bases, with 26 bases between. The CDR3 runs 18 residues. CDR3 region: CASRNLRVPGGPTYEQYF. In DNA, the CDR3 is TGTGCCAGCAGGAACTTACGGGTCCCGGGGGGCCCAACCTACGAGCAGTACTTC.

This rearrangement joins TRBV10-2 to TRBJ2-3; 11 bases are shared with TRBD2. The CDR3 is made up of 16 amino acids. The trim removed 6 bases at V and 5 bases at J, leaving 10 bases unmatched. Germline CDR1 and CDR2: WSHSY and SAAADI. CDR3 sequence: CASRISGRAVIDTQYF. The CDR3 DNA reads TGCGCCAGCAGAATTAGCGGGAGGGCCGTGATAGATACGCAGTATTTT.

The chain is built from TRBV19 and TRBJ2-6; the D is unclear. CDR1 LNHDA and CDR2 SQIVND come from the germline V gene (reference sequence). V lost 7 bases and J lost 1, with 26 bases in between. The length of the CDR3 is 20 residues. The CDR3 reads CASTSLGRLVTISGANVLTF. CDR3 bases: TGTGCCAGTACCTCCCTGGGTCGGCTAGTTACGATTTCTGGGGCCAACGTCCTGACTTTC.

The chain combines TRBV3-1 (or the pseudogene TRBV3-2) with TRBJ2-3; TRBD2 matches 9 bases. Per the germline V gene, CDR1 is LGHDT and CDR2 is YNNKEL (reference sequence). The V and J ends lost 0 bases and 5 bases, in that order; junction bases with no gene match: 6. The CDR3 sequence is 16 residues long. DNA for the CDR3: TGTGCCAGCAGCCAAGATTGCGGGAGGGCCGGAGATACGCAGTATTTT. It translates to CASSQDCGRAGDTQYF.

The CDR3 DNA is TGTGCCAGCAGCCAAGGGCTACGGGGGGGCTTATTCGGCACAGATACGCAGTATTTT. This codes for CASSQGLRGGLFGTDTQYF. V is TRBV3-1 (or the pseudogene TRBV3-2) and J is TRBJ2-3, with TRBD2 identical over 8 bases. The CDR3 has 19 amino acids. CDR1 LGHDT and CDR2 YNNKEL come from the germline V gene (reference sequence). The V gene end was trimmed by 1 base and the J gene end by 1 base; junction bases not matched to a gene: 13.

The rearrangement uses TRBV4-1 and TRBJ2-1; 11 nucleotides agree with TRBD2. CDR3 length: 18 residues. Germline V gene sequence: CDR1 MGHRA, CDR2 YSYEKL. The ends lost 4 bases at V and 0 bases at J; junction bases unmatched: 8. CDR3 sequence: CASSRSGGAPSSYNEQFF. The DNA for the CDR3 is TGCGCCAGCAGCCGTAGCGGGGGGGCCCCCAGCTCCTACAATGAGCAGTTCTTC.

The genes are TRBV10-3 and TRBJ1-4; TRBD1 is a possible D gene (5 bases). The CDR3 totals 14 residues. V was shortened by 0 bases and J by 7 bases, with 9 bases between the two germline ends. Per germline, CDR1 ENHRY and CDR2 SYGVKD. Written as DNA, the CDR3 is TGTGCCATCAGTGAGTCAGGGGCGGCTGAAAAACTGTTTTTT. Translation: CAISESGAAEKLFF.

Judged by abundance, this clone is large. CDR3 DNA: TGTGCCAGCAGCCCGATCGAAGGGACAGGTCAGCCCCAGCATTTT. This encodes CASSPIEGTGQPQHF. The chain is built from TRBV7-8 and TRBJ1-5, with 8 bases fitting TRBD1. Trimming removed 5 bases from V and 6 bases from J; junction bases left unmatched: 9. This CDR3 is built from 15 residues. CDR1 and CDR2 from the germline V gene are SGHVS and FQNEAQ.

This chain joins TRBV14 and TRBJ1-3; D is undetermined. Trimming stripped 2 bases from V and 5 bases from J, with 7 bases between. CDR1 SGHDN and CDR2 FVKESK come from the germline V gene. This CDR3 has 13 residues. The CDR3: CASSQNHRNTIYF. The CDR3 DNA reads TGTGCCAGCAGCCAAAATCACAGAAACACCATATATTTT.

This chain connects TRBV4-3 to TRBJ2-4, with D possibly matching TRBD1 (6 bases). Germline CDR1 reads LGHNA; CDR2 reads YSLEER. The CDR3 loop spans 15 amino acids. Trimming took 0 bases from V and 4 from J, leaving 10 bases between them. The CDR3 DNA sequence: TGCGCCAGCAGCCAAGAAGGGGGTCGTAAAAACATTCAGTACTTC. Translating gives CASSQEGGRKNIQYF.

This clone was counted at least ten times. The chain has TRBV19 and TRBJ2-7, with D unresolved. Trimming pared 5 bases from V and 2 bases from J, leaving 10 bases between. The CDR3 is made up of 13 amino acids. Germline V gene sequence: CDR1 LNHDA, CDR2 SQIVND (reference sequence). The CDR3 protein is CASSLGLPYEQYF. The CDR3 DNA sequence: TGTGCCAGTAGTCTAGGTCTCCCCTACGAGCAGTACTTC.

The chain carries TRBV4-1 and TRBJ1-1; D is perhaps TRBD1 (5 bases). Germline CDR1 and CDR2: MGHRA and YSYEKL. V shed 0 bases and J shed 11 bases, with 16 bases lying between them. This CDR3 region has 14 residues. This CDR3 is CASSQDSRTLVAFF. As DNA, the CDR3 is TGCGCCAGCAGCCAAGATTCCAGGACATTGGTCGCTTTCTTT.